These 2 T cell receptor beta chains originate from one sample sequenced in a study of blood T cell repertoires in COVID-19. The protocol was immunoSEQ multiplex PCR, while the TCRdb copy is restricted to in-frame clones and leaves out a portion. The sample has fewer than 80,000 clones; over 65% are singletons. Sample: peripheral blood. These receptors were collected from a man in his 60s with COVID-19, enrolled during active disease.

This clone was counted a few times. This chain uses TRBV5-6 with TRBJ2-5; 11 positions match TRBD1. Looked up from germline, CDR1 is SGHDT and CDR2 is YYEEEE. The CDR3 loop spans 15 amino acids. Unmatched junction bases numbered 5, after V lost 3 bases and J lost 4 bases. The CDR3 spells CASSYGTGGGETQYF. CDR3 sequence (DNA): TGTGCCAGCAGCTACGGGACAGGGGGAGGAGAGACCCAGTACTTC. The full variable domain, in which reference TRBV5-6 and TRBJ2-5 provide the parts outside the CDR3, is DAGVTQSPTHLIKTRGQQVTLRCSPKSGHDTVSWYQQALGQGPQFIFQYYEEEERQRGNFPDRFSGHQFPNYSSELNVNALLLGDSALYLCASSYGTGGGETQYFGPGTRLLVL.

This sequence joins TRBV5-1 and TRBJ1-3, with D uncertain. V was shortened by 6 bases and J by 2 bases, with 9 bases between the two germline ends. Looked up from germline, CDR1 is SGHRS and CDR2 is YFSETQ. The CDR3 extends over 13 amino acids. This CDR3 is CASTSEPGNTIYF. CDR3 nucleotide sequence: TGCGCCAGCACATCCGAGCCTGGAAACACCATATATTTT.